This T cell receptor (beta chain) was captured by sequencing in a study of blood T cell repertoires in COVID-19. Here immunoSEQ multiplex PCR was the method, and the copy in TCRdb shows in-frame clones only, minus some. In the table there are some 210,000 clones, 90% to 95% of which are singletons. The receptor's source is a man aged 25-45 years with acute or convalescent COVID-19. Input material: peripheral blood.

The CDR3 reads CAIGTGLNTGELFF. The DNA for the CDR3 is TGTGCCATAGGGACAGGGCTGAACACCGGGGAGCTGTTTTTT. The gene calls are TRBV10-3 and TRBJ2-2; 9 nucleotides align to TRBD1. V lost 9 bases, J lost 1 base, and 3 bases stayed unmatched. CDR3 length equals 14 residues. Germline CDR1 ENHRY, CDR2 SYGVKD.